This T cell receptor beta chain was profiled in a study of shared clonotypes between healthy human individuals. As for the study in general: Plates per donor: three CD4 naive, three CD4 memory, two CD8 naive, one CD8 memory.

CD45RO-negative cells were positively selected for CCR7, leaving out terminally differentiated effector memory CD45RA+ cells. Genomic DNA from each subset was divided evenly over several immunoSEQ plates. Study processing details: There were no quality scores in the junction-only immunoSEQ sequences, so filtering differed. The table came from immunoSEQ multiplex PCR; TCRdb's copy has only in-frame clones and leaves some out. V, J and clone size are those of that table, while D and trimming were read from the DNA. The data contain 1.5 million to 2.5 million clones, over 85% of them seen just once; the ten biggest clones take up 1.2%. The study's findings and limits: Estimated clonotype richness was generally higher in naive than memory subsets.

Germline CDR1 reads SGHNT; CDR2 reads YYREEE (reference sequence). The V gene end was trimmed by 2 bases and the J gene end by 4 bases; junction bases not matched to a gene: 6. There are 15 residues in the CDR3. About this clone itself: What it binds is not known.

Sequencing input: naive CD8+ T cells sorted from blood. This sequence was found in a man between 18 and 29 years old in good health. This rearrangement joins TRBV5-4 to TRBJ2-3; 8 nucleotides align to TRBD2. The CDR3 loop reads CASSFPGGASDTQYF. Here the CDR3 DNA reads TGTGCCAGCAGCTTCCCGGGGGGGGCTTCAGATACGCAGTATTTT.